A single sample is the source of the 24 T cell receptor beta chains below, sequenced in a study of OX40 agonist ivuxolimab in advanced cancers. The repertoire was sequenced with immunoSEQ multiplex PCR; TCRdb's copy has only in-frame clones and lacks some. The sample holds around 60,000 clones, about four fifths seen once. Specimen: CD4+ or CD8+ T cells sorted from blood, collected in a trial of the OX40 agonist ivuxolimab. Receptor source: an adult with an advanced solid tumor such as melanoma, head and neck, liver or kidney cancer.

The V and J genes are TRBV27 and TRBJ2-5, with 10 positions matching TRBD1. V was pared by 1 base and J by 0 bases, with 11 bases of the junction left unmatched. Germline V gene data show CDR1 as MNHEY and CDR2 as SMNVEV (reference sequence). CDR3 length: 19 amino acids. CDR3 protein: CASSLLVSGTGVNQETQYF. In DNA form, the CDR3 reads TGTGCCAGCAGTTTATTGGTTTCTGGGACAGGGGTTAACCAAGAGACCCAGTACTTC.

The CDR3 DNA follows: TGTGCCAGCAGCGTAGCGACAAGAGGGACAGGGGGGAGCTATGGCTACACCTTC. Translated, it gives CASSVATRGTGGSYGYTF. The V gene is TRBV9, the J gene TRBJ1-2; 11 bases map to TRBD1. CDR1 is SGDLS and CDR2 is YYNGEE in the germline V gene. Trimming at V came to 0 bases and at J to 4 bases, leaving 11 bases not matched to a gene. This CDR3 comprises 18 residues.

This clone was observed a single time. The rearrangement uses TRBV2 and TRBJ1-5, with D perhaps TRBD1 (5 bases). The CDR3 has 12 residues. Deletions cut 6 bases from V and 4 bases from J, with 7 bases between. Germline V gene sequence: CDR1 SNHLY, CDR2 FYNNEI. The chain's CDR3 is CASRGVNQPQHF. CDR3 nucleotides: TGTGCCAGCAGGGGGGTAAATCAGCCCCAGCATTTT.

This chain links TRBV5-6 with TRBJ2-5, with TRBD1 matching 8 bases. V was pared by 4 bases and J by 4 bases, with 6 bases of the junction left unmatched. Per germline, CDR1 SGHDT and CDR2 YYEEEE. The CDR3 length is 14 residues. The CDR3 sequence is CASSPTGALETQYF. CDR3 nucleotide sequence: TGTGCCAGCAGCCCGACAGGGGCCCTAGAGACCCAGTACTTC.

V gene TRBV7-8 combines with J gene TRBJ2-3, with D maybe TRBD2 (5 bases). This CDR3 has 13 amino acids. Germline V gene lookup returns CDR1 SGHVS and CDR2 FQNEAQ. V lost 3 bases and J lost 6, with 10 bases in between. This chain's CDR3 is CASSLREGDTQYF. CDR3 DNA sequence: TGTGCCAGCAGCTTGAGGGAAGGCGATACGCAGTATTTT.

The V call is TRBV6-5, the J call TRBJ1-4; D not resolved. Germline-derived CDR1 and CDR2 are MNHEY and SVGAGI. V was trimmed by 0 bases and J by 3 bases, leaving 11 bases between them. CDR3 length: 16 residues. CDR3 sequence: CASSYSPQGPNEKLFF. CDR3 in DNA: TGTGCCAGCAGTTACTCGCCGCAAGGTCCTAATGAAAAACTGTTTTTT.

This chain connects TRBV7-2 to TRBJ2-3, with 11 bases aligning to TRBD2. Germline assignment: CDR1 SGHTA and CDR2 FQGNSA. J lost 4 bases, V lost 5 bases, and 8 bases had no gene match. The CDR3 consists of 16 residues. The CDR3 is CASSPRGLAVSDTQYF. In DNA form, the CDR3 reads TGTGCCAGCAGCCCGAGGGGACTAGCGGTTTCAGATACGCAGTATTTT.

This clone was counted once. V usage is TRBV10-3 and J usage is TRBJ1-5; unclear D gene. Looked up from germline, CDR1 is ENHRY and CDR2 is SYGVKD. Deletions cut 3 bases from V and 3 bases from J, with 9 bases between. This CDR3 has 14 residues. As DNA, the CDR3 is TGTGCCATCAGTGAAAAGGCTTACAATCAGCCCCAGCATTTT. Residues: CAISEKAYNQPQHF.

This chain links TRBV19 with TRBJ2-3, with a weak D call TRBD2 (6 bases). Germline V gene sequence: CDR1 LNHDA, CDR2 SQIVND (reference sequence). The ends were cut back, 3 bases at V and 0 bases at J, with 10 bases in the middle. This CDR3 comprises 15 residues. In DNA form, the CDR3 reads TGTGCCAGTAGTATGACTCGGGGGAGCACAGATACGCAGTATTTT. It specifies CASSMTRGSTDTQYF.

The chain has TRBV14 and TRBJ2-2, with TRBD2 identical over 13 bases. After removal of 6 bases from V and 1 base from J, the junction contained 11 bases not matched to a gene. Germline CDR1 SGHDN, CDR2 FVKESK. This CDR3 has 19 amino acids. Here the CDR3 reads CASSHPSGLAGLNTGELFF. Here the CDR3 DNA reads TGTGCCAGCAGTCACCCTTCGGGACTAGCGGGGCTGAACACCGGGGAGCTGTTTTTT.

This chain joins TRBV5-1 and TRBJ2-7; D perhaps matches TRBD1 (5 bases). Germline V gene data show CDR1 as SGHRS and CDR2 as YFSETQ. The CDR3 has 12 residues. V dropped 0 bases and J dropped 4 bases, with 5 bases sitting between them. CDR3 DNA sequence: TGCGCCAGCAGCTTGGAGGGGTACGAGCAGTACTTC. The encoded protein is CASSLEGYEQYF.

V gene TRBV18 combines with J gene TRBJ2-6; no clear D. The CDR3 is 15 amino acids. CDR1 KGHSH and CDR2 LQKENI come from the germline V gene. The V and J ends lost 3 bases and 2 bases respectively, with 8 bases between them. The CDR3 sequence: CASSPPNPGANVLTF. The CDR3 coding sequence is TGTGCCAGCTCACCTCCCAATCCTGGGGCCAACGTCCTGACTTTC.

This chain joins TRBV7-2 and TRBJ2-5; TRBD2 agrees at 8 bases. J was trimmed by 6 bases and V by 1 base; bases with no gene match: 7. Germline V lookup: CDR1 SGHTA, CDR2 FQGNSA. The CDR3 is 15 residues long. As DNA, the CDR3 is TGTGCCAGCAGCTTAGGAGGACTAGCAAGTCAGACCCAGTACTTC. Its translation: CASSLGGLASQTQYF. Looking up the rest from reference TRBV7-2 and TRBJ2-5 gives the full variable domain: GAGVSQSPSNKVTEKGKDVELRCDPISGHTALYWYRQSLGQGLEFLIYFQGNSAPDKSGLPSDRFSAERTGGSVSTLTIQRTQQEDSAVYLCASSLGGLASQTQYFGPGTRLLVL.

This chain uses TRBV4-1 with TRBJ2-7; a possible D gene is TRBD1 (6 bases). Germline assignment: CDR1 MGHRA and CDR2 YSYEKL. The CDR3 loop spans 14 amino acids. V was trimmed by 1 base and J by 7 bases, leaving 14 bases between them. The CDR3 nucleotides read TGCGCCAGCAGCCAAGGAACGACAGGTACAGAGCAGTACTTC. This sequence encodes CASSQGTTGTEQYF.

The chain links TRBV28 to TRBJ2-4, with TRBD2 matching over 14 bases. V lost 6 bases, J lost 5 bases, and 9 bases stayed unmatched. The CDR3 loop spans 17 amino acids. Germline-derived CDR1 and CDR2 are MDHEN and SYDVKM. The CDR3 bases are TGTGCCAGCAGCCCACTGACTAGCGGGAGGGCCGAAAACATTCAGTACTTC. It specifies CASSPLTSGRAENIQYF.

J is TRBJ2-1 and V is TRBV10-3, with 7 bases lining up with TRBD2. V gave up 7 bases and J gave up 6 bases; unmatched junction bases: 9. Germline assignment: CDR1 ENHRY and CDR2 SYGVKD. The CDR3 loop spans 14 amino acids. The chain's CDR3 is CAIIGEGEGNEQFF. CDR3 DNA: TGTGCCATCATCGGGGAGGGCGAGGGCAATGAGCAGTTCTTC.

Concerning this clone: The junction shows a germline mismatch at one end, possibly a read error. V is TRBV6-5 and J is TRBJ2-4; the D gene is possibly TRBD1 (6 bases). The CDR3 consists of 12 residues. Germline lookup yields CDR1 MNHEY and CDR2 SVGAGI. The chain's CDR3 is CASSATGYATNF. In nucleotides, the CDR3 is TGTGCCAGCAGTGCGACAGGATACGCTACGAACTTC.

The CDR3 nucleotides read TGTGCCAGCGCACTCTCGGGAAACACCATATATTTT. It encodes CASALSGNTIYF. The rearrangement links TRBV11-1 to TRBJ1-3, with D unclear. Trimming left V 8 bases short and J 4 bases short, with 9 bases between. The CDR3 runs to 12 residues. Germline V gene lookup returns CDR1 SGHAT and CDR2 FQDESV (reference sequence).

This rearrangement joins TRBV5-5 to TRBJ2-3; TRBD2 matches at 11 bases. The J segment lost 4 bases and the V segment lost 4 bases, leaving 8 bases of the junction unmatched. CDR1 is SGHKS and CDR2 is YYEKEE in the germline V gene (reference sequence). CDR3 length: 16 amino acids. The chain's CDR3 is CASSATSGSWSDTQYF. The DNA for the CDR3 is TGTGCCAGCAGCGCAACTAGCGGGAGTTGGTCAGATACGCAGTATTTT.

The CDR3 nucleotides read TGCGCCAGCAGCTTGGTGGCGGCGAACACCGGGGAGCTGTTTTTT. This codes for CASSLVAANTGELFF. This chain uses TRBV5-1 with TRBJ2-2; D ambiguous. This CDR3 is built from 15 residues. Germline V gene data show CDR1 as SGHRS and CDR2 as YFSETQ. The V end was cut by 0 bases, the J end by 0 bases, with 6 bases between. The variable domain in full, with the rest retrieved from reference TRBV5-1 and TRBJ2-2, is KAGVTQTPRYLIKTRGQQVTLSCSPISGHRSVSWYQQTPGQGLQFLFEYFSETQRNKGNFPGRFSGRQFSNSRSEMNVSTLELGDSALYLCASSLVAANTGELFFGEGSRLTVL.

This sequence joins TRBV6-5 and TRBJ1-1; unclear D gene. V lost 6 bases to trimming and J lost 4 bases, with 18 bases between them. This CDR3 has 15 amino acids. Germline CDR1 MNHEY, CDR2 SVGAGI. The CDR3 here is CASSYKGSIGTEAFF. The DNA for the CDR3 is TGTGCCAGCAGCTATAAGGGCTCGATAGGCACTGAAGCTTTCTTT.

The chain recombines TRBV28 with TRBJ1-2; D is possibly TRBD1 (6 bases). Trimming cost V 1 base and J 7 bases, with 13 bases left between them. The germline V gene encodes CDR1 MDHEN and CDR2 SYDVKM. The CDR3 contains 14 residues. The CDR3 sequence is CASSLLSGAGGYTF. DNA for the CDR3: TGTGCCAGCAGTTTATTATCGGGGGCGGGTGGCTACACCTTC.

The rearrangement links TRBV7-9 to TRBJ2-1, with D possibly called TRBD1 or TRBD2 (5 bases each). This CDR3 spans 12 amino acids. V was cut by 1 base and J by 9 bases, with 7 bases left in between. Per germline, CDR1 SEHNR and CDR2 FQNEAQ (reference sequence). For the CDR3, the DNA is TGTGCCAGCAGCTTAGATGGGGGTGAGCAGTTCTTC. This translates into CASSLDGGEQFF.

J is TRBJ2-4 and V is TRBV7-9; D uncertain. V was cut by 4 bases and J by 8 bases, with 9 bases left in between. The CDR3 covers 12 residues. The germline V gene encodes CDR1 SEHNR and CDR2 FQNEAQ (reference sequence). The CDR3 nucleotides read TGTGCCAGCAGCTCTTCATTAGACATTCAGTACTTC. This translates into CASSSSLDIQYF. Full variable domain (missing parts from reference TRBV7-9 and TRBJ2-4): DTGVSQNPRHKITKRGQNVTFRCDPISEHNRLYWYRQTLGQGPEFLTYFQNEAQLEKSRLLSDRFSAERPKGSFSTLEIQRTEQGDSAMYLCASSSSLDIQYFGAGTRLSVL.